This T cell receptor beta chain was retrieved from a study of memory CD4+ T cells and cytomegalovirus serostatus. Whole-study findings and limits: Of under 200 reported CMV TCRbeta sequences, roughly 67 were found in memory CD4+ repertoires.

Libraries were prepared by immunoSEQ multiplex PCR; TCRdb keeps only in-frame clonotypes and omits some of them. The sample holds about 61,000 clones; roughly 80% are singletons and the top ten take over 0.7%. Between the trimmed V and J ends, which lost 6 bases and 9 bases, there was a span of 19 bases. CDR1 and CDR2 from the germline V gene are SGHTA and FQGNSA. CDR3 length: 14 amino acids. The sort gate was single viable CD3+CD4+CD8-CD45RO+ cells for memory CD4+ T cells. Positive selection with CD4 microbeads enriched total CD4+ T cells. About this clone itself: The antigen remains unidentified.

The receptor's source is an adult in good health and CMV-seronegative. The J gene is TRBJ2-3, the V gene TRBV7-2; weak D call: TRBD2 (6 bases). The sequenced sample was memory CD4+ T cells from blood. The CDR3 sequence is CASSIRRGSGTQYF. Written as DNA, the CDR3 is TGTGCCAGCAGTATCCGGCGGGGTTCAGGAACGCAGTATTTT.